This TCR beta chain was sequenced in a study of blood T cell repertoires in COVID-19. Using immunoSEQ multiplex PCR, the repertoire was profiled, and TCRdb retains in-frame clones only, with some absent. The table records some 270,000 clones, around 88% of them present only once. The CDR3 sequence is 14 residues long. The germline gives CDR1 SNHLY, CDR2 FYNNEI. Trimming cost V 6 bases and J 3 bases, with 13 bases left between them. Sequences were obtained from peripheral blood. This receptor was taken from a man aged 25 to 40 with acute or convalescent COVID-19. The chain combines TRBV2 with TRBJ2-3; D call uncertain. The CDR3 protein is CASRYDWSTDTQYF. The CDR3 region has the DNA TGTGCCAGCAGATACGACTGGTCAACAGATACGCAGTATTTT.